Listed here are 23 T cell receptor beta chains from one sample, sequenced in a study of OX40 agonist ivuxolimab in advanced cancers. Clones were read by immunoSEQ multiplex PCR, and TCRdb kept only the in-frame ones, dropping some. Here the sample spans about 100,000 clones, approximately 89% being singletons. The sample was CD4+ or CD8+ T cells sorted from blood, taken in a trial of the OX40 agonist ivuxolimab. Every receptor here comes from an adult with an advanced solid tumor such as melanoma, head and neck, liver or kidney cancer.

The chain links TRBV11-3 to TRBJ1-2, with 7 bases fitting TRBD1. V gave up 5 bases and J gave up 3 bases; unmatched junction bases: 3. CDR3 length equals 13 residues. Germline V gene data show CDR1 as SGHNT and CDR2 as YENEEA. CDR3 residues: CASSRQGDYGYTF. In DNA, the CDR3 is TGTGCCAGCAGCCGACAGGGTGACTATGGCTACACCTTC.

The CDR3: CASSLGGARSYEQYF. CDR3 nucleotide sequence: TGTGCCAGCAGTCTTGGGGGGGCAAGGTCCTACGAGCAGTACTTC. This chain connects TRBV28 to TRBJ2-7, with D possibly being TRBD2 (7 bases). CDR3 length equals 15 residues. Germline V CDR1 and CDR2: MDHEN, SYDVKM. The V and J ends lost 5 bases and 1 base respectively, with 15 bases between them. The full variable domain, its missing parts supplied by reference TRBV28 and TRBJ2-7, is DVKVTQSSRYLVKRTGEKVFLECVQDMDHENMFWYRQDPGLGLRLIYFSYDVKMKEKGDIPEGYSVSREKKERFSLILESASTNQTSMYLCASSLGGARSYEQYFGPGTRLTVT.

In its sample, this clone was seen once. The chain recombines TRBV7-2 with TRBJ1-2; D may be TRBD1 (5 bases). The CDR3 spans 12 residues. V was pared by 9 bases and J by 4 bases, with 12 bases between. CDR1 SGHTA and CDR2 FQGNSA come from the germline V gene. This CDR3 is CASANRSYGYTF. The CDR3 DNA reads TGTGCCAGTGCTAACAGGTCCTATGGCTACACCTTC.

This clone has a single count. The chain combines TRBV11-1 with TRBJ2-3; D is undetermined. This CDR3 has 18 amino acids. V was trimmed by 6 bases and J by 1 base, leaving 23 bases between them. CDR1 SGHAT and CDR2 FQDESV come from the germline V gene (reference sequence). The CDR3 region has the DNA TGTGCCAGCAGTTATTTGGGAAGGAAGACCGGGCGCACAGATACGCAGTATTTT. Encoded protein: CASSYLGRKTGRTDTQYF.

V and J are TRBV7-3 and TRBJ2-1; D is undetermined. There are 12 residues in the CDR3. From germline, CDR1 is SGHTA and CDR2 FQGTGA. V dropped 3 bases and J dropped 8 bases, with 8 bases sitting between them. The CDR3 sequence: CASSLGIHEQFF. The CDR3 DNA reads as TGTGCCAGCAGCTTGGGGATCCATGAGCAGTTCTTC.

The chain links TRBV2 to TRBJ2-1, with 8 bases matching TRBD2. CDR1 SNHLY and CDR2 FYNNEI come from the germline V gene. The length of the CDR3 is 13 residues. Trimming took 4 bases from V and 8 from J; bases not matched to a gene: 4. The CDR3 is CASSGGRYDEQFF. The DNA for the CDR3 is TGTGCCAGCAGTGGCGGGAGGTATGATGAGCAGTTCTTC.

This chain connects TRBV29-1 to TRBJ2-1; TRBD2 matches 8 bases. The CDR3 length is 12 residues. Germline-derived CDR1 and CDR2 are SQVTM and ANQGSEA. V lost 3 bases to trimming and J lost 13 bases; unmatched junction nucleotides: 8. Here the CDR3 DNA reads TGCAGCGTTGAGTTGAACGGGAGGGCTCAGTTCTTC. It codes for CSVELNGRAQFF.

This chain connects TRBV19 to TRBJ2-2, with D unclear. CDR1 and CDR2 from the germline V gene are LNHDA and SQIVND (reference sequence). The V and J ends lost 4 bases and 5 bases respectively, with 11 bases between them. The CDR3 has 14 amino acids. DNA of the CDR3: TGTGCCAGTAGTAGGATTAGTGGAACCGGGGAGCTGTTTTTT. This codes for CASSRISGTGELFF. The entire variable domain, with the rest obtained from reference TRBV19 and TRBJ2-2, is as follows: DGGITQSPKYLFRKEGQNVTLSCEQNLNHDAMYWYRQDPGQGLRLIYYSQIVNDFQKGDIAEGYSVSREKKESFPLTVTSAQKNPTAFYLCASSRISGTGELFFGEGSRLTVL.

This sequence joins TRBV7-9 and TRBJ2-1; 14 positions agree with TRBD2. V lost 5 bases, J lost 1 base, and 10 bases stayed unmatched. CDR1 SEHNR and CDR2 FQNEAQ come from the germline V gene (reference sequence). This CDR3 contains 19 residues. CDR3 coding DNA: TGTGCCAGCAGCCCACGGACTAGCGGGAGGTGGGGATCCTACAATGAGCAGTTCTTC. Its protein is CASSPRTSGRWGSYNEQFF.

This clone was detected once. The chain recombines TRBV4-3 with TRBJ2-1, with D possibly TRBD2 on 5 matching bases. Germline V gives CDR1 LGHNA, CDR2 YSLEER. The length of the CDR3 is 13 residues. V dropped 1 base and J dropped 8 bases, with 9 bases sitting between them. The CDR3 protein is CASSQAWRDEQFF. CDR3 sequence (DNA): TGCGCCAGCAGCCAAGCTTGGCGGGATGAGCAGTTCTTC.

The V call is TRBV27, the J call TRBJ1-5; the match to TRBD1 covers 7 bases. The length of the CDR3 is 13 residues. Germline loops: CDR1 MNHEY, CDR2 SMNVEV (reference sequence). The V segment lost 9 bases and the J segment 5 bases; nucleotides outside the gene matches: 7. CDR3 in DNA: TGTGCCAGTGGACAGGATGTAGATCAGCCCCAGCATTTT. Translation: CASGQDVDQPQHF.

The chain uses TRBV6-5 and TRBJ1-3; D unclear. The CDR3 has 14 amino acids. CDR1 MNHEY and CDR2 SVGAGI come from the germline V gene. Trimming took 7 bases from V and 4 from J, leaving 14 bases between them. DNA of the CDR3: TGTGCCAGCACCAACGGAGGGTACGGAAACACCATATATTTT. Its protein is CASTNGGYGNTIYF.

The V and J genes are TRBV7-2 and TRBJ1-1; a weak D match, TRBD1 (6 bases). This CDR3 spans 13 amino acids. The germline gives CDR1 SGHTA, CDR2 FQGNSA. V was trimmed by 10 bases and J by 5 bases, leaving 17 bases between them. CDR3 sequence (DNA): TGTGCCATTGCGGGGGGCGCGGGGACTGAAGCTTTCTTT. Protein sequence: CAIAGGAGTEAFF.

This chain joins TRBV2 and TRBJ1-4; weak D call: TRBD1 (6 bases). Germline CDR1 and CDR2: SNHLY and FYNNEI. The CDR3 sequence is 16 residues long. Trimming took 4 bases from V and 6 from J, leaving 18 bases between them. The DNA for the CDR3 is TGTGCCAGCAGTGCCGGGTCGGGGGCGCCGCATGAAAAACTGTTTTTT. Amino acids: CASSAGSGAPHEKLFF.

The CDR3: CASSFHGDGFYNEQFF. The CDR3 nucleotides are TGTGCCAGCAGCTTCCATGGGGATGGATTCTACAATGAGCAGTTCTTC. V usage is TRBV7-2 and J usage is TRBJ2-1; the D is unclear. The germline gives CDR1 SGHTA, CDR2 FQGNSA. Trimming pared 3 bases from V and 3 bases from J, leaving 15 bases between. This CDR3 spans 16 amino acids.

The chain links TRBV19 to TRBJ1-1; D might be TRBD1 (6 bases). The CDR3 is 18 residues long. The V gene's germline CDR1 is LNHDA and CDR2 SQIVND (reference sequence). The V end lost 2 bases, the J end lost 0 bases, and 19 bases lay between the germline ends. CDR3 protein: CASSILPRGWGMNTEAFF. As DNA, the CDR3 is TGTGCCAGTAGTATATTGCCCAGGGGTTGGGGAATGAACACTGAAGCTTTCTTT.

This clone was detected a few times. The CDR3 region is CASTPTGRNTEAFF. CDR3 bases: TGTGCCAGTACCCCGACAGGACGGAACACTGAAGCTTTCTTT. The chain joins TRBV19 to TRBJ1-1, with a weak D call TRBD1 (6 bases). V lost 7 bases, J lost 1 base, and 13 bases lay in between. CDR3 length: 14 residues. Per the germline V gene, CDR1 is LNHDA and CDR2 is SQIVND (reference sequence).

In its sample, this clone was seen many times. This rearrangement joins TRBV10-2 to TRBJ2-7; the match to TRBD2 covers 7 bases. The length of the CDR3 is 13 residues. CDR1 is WSHSY, CDR2 SAAADI, per germline. The trim removed 6 bases at V and 3 bases at J, leaving 5 bases unmatched. CDR3 amino acids: CASRSGTNYEQYF. Here the CDR3 DNA reads TGCGCCAGCAGGTCAGGGACTAACTACGAGCAGTACTTC.

This rearrangement joins TRBV28 to TRBJ1-3, with no clear D. Germline CDR1 is MDHEN and CDR2 is SYDVKM. The CDR3 has 13 amino acids. Trimming removed 4 bases at V and 1 base at J, with 5 bases between. Here the CDR3 reads CASSWWSGNTIYF. CDR3 coding DNA: TGTGCCAGCAGTTGGTGGTCTGGAAACACCATATATTTT.

The V call is TRBV2, the J call TRBJ2-7, with 9 bases aligning to TRBD1. V dropped 1 base and J dropped 1; count of bases not matched to a gene: 2. Germline V gives CDR1 SNHLY, CDR2 FYNNEI. The CDR3 extends over 15 amino acids. The CDR3 reads CASSEGGTGSYEQYF. CDR3 sequence (DNA): TGTGCCAGCAGTGAAGGGGGGACAGGGTCCTACGAGCAGTACTTC.

Points on this clone: The sample holds other DNA sequences that translate to the same CDR3. This chain connects TRBV7-2 to TRBJ2-7; D gene ambiguous. CDR3 size: 13 residues. Germline CDR1 and CDR2: SGHTA and FQGNSA. Between the trimmed V and J ends, which lost 1 base and 0 bases, there was a span of 4 bases. The DNA for the CDR3 is TGTGCCAGCAGCTTAGGTGTCTCCTACGAGCAGTACTTC. This gives the protein CASSLGVSYEQYF. The full variable domain, rest sourced from reference TRBV7-2 and TRBJ2-7, is GAGVSQSPSNKVTEKGKDVELRCDPISGHTALYWYRQSLGQGLEFLIYFQGNSAPDKSGLPSDRFSAERTGGSVSTLTIQRTQQEDSAVYLCASSLGVSYEQYFGPGTRLTVT.

The chain uses TRBV7-2 and TRBJ2-7; D possibly corresponds to TRBD2 (6 bases). The CDR3 consists of 15 residues. The ends were cut back, 0 bases at V and 4 bases at J, with 13 bases in the middle. Germline loops: CDR1 SGHTA, CDR2 FQGNSA. As DNA, the CDR3 is TGTGCCAGCAGCTTAGCTTCCGCGGGATCTTACGAGCAGTACTTC. Its translation: CASSLASAGSYEQYF.

The table lists this clone with a count of one. The CDR3 reads CASSPLQGRDEQYF. Here the CDR3 DNA reads TGTGCCAGCTCACCATTACAGGGGCGCGACGAGCAGTACTTC. J is TRBJ2-7 and V is TRBV18, with 7 positions matching TRBD1. Germline V lookup: CDR1 KGHSH, CDR2 LQKENI. The V and J ends lost 2 bases and 5 bases, in that order; junction bases with no gene match: 6. CDR3 size: 14 residues.